Below are 6 T cell receptor beta chains sequenced from a single sample in a study of cytomegalovirus exposure and HLA in healthy donors. The PCR used 60 Vbeta and 13 Jbeta primers. Measured with immunoSEQ multiplex PCR; TCRdb has only the in-frame clones, and not every one. The profile covers 150,000 to 250,000 clones, with approximately 85% appearing a single time and approximately 2.4% taken by the ten largest. Material for sequencing was PBMCs. The receptors were gathered from a woman aged 45-65 years in good health and CMV-seronegative.

The gene calls are TRBV19 and TRBJ2-3; 9 bases are a match to TRBD2. V shed 5 bases and J 1 base; nucleotides not matched to a gene: 4. The V gene's germline CDR1 is LNHDA and CDR2 SQIVND (reference sequence). CDR3 length: 15 residues. CDR3 protein: CASSDRTSGTDTQYF. As DNA, the CDR3 is TGTGCCAGTAGTGACAGGACTAGCGGCACAGATACGCAGTATTTT. Supplemented by reference TRBV19 and TRBJ2-3, the full variable domain reads DGGITQSPKYLFRKEGQNVTLSCEQNLNHDAMYWYRQDPGQGLRLIYYSQIVNDFQKGDIAEGYSVSREKKESFPLTVTSAQKNPTAFYLCASSDRTSGTDTQYFGPGTRLTVL.

The chain links TRBV27 to TRBJ2-7; tentatively, D is TRBD2 (5 bases). Germline V gene data show CDR1 as MNHEY and CDR2 as SMNVEV (reference sequence). This CDR3 comprises 12 residues. V lost 10 bases, J lost 0 bases, and 10 bases lay in between. The CDR3 protein is CATKGVSYEQYF. CDR3 coding DNA: TGTGCCACTAAGGGAGTCTCCTACGAGCAGTACTTC.

J is TRBJ1-2 and V is TRBV27; D perhaps matches TRBD1 (6 bases). Germline V CDR1 and CDR2: MNHEY, SMNVEV (reference sequence). The CDR3 extends over 14 amino acids. V lost 5 bases to trimming and J lost 4 bases, with 14 bases between them. The CDR3: CASSDPGHGYGYTF. The CDR3 nucleotides read TGTGCCAGCAGTGACCCGGGACACGGCTATGGCTACACCTTC.

The chain joins TRBV11-2 to TRBJ1-2, with 11 bases that match TRBD1. With V trimmed by 2 bases and J by 4 bases, 9 bases remained unmatched. Germline-derived CDR1 and CDR2 are SGHAT and FQNNGV. The CDR3 runs to 17 residues. The CDR3 nucleotides are TGTGCCAGCAGCTTAACTCCGGGACAGGGGGACCCCTATGGCTACACCTTC. Protein product: CASSLTPGQGDPYGYTF. Filled out from reference TRBV11-2 and TRBJ1-2, the complete variable domain reads EAGVAQSPRYKIIEKRQSVAFWCNPISGHATLYWYQQILGQGPKLLIQFQNNGVVDDSQLPKDRFSAERLKGVDSTLKIQPAKLEDSAVYLCASSLTPGQGDPYGYTFGSGTRLTVV.

The chain recombines TRBV5-1 with TRBJ1-4, with D possibly TRBD1 on 5 matching bases. The CDR3 is 14 residues long. Germline V gives CDR1 SGHRS, CDR2 YFSETQ. Trimming removed 7 bases at V and 4 bases at J, with 14 bases between. The CDR3 bases are TGCGCCAGCTCGGGGGGACGGATTAATGAAAAACTGTTTTTT. Amino acid sequence: CASSGGRINEKLFF.

The rearrangement links TRBV7-6 to TRBJ1-1; the match to TRBD1 covers 7 bases. From germline, CDR1 is SGHVS and CDR2 FNYEAQ. V shed 3 bases, J shed 0 bases, and the junction held 1 base outside the gene matches. The CDR3 contains 14 residues. CDR3 DNA: TGTGCCAGCAGCTTGGGACAGATGAACACTGAAGCTTTCTTT. It specifies CASSLGQMNTEAFF.